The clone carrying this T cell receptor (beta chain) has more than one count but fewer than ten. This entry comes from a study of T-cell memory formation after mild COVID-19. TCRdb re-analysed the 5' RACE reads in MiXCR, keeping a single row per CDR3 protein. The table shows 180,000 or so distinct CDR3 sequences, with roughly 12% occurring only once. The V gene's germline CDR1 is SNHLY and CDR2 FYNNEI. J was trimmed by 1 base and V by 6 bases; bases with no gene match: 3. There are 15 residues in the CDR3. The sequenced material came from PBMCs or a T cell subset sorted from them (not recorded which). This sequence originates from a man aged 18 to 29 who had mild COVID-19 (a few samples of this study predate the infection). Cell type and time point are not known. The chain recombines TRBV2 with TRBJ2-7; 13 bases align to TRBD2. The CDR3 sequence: CASSRTSGGSYEQYF. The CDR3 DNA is TGTGCCAGCAGCCGGACTAGCGGGGGATCCTACGAGCAGTACTTC.